A single sample gave rise to the 5 T cell receptor beta chains below, sequenced in a study of cytomegalovirus exposure and HLA in healthy donors. PCR employed 60 Vbeta and 13 Jbeta primers. Measured with immunoSEQ multiplex PCR; TCRdb has only the in-frame clones, and not every one. The sample table sets out around 40,000 clones. Sequences were obtained from PBMCs. The source is a human donor in good health.

The CDR3 reads CAWSAWTGRNEQFF. The CDR3 nucleotides are TGTGCCTGGAGCGCGTGGACAGGGAGAAATGAGCAGTTCTTC. The chain couples TRBV30 to TRBJ2-1, with 8 bases matching TRBD1. Germline V CDR1 and CDR2: GTSNPN, SVGIG (reference sequence). This CDR3 is built from 14 residues. V lost 3 bases, J lost 7 bases, and 8 bases stayed unmatched.

The gene calls are TRBV29-1 and TRBJ2-5, with 12 nucleotides matching TRBD2. V lost 4 bases and J lost 5; bases outside the gene matches: 5. Germline V gives CDR1 SQVTM, CDR2 ANQGSEA. This CDR3 region has 14 residues. This chain's CDR3 is CSVGRLAGAETQYF. DNA of the CDR3: TGCAGCGTTGGGAGACTAGCGGGGGCGGAGACCCAGTACTTC. Full variable domain (missing parts from reference TRBV29-1 and TRBJ2-5): SAVISQKPSRDICQRGTSLTIQCQVDSQVTMMFWYRQQPGQSLTLIATANQGSEATYESGFVIDKFPISRPNLTFSTLTVSNMSPEDSSIYLCSVGRLAGAETQYFGPGTRLLVL.

The DNA of the CDR3 is TGTGCCAGTAGTGGGCTAATTACTACCGGGGAGCTGTTTTTT. It is translated as CASSGLITTGELFF. The chain is built from TRBV19 and TRBJ2-2; D unresolved. The germline gives CDR1 LNHDA, CDR2 SQIVND (reference sequence). The ends were cut back, 5 bases at V and 5 bases at J, with 12 bases in the middle. The CDR3 spans 14 residues.

The chain couples TRBV30 to TRBJ1-2; 8 positions agree with TRBD1. V was pared by 0 bases and J by 0 bases, with 12 bases of the junction left unmatched. The CDR3 contains 18 residues. CDR1 GTSNPN and CDR2 SVGIG come from the germline V gene (reference sequence). DNA of the CDR3: TGTGCCTGGAGTGTGGGCCGCGGGACAGGAGTAGCTAACTATGGCTACACCTTC. As protein: CAWSVGRGTGVANYGYTF.

The chain couples TRBV18 to TRBJ1-1; D not certain. CDR1 KGHSH and CDR2 LQKENI come from the germline V gene. This CDR3 spans 14 amino acids. Trimming took 2 bases from V and 1 from J, leaving 8 bases between them. For the CDR3, the DNA is TGTGCCAGCTCACCAGGGCAGCCGAACACTGAAGCTTTCTTT. Protein: CASSPGQPNTEAFF.